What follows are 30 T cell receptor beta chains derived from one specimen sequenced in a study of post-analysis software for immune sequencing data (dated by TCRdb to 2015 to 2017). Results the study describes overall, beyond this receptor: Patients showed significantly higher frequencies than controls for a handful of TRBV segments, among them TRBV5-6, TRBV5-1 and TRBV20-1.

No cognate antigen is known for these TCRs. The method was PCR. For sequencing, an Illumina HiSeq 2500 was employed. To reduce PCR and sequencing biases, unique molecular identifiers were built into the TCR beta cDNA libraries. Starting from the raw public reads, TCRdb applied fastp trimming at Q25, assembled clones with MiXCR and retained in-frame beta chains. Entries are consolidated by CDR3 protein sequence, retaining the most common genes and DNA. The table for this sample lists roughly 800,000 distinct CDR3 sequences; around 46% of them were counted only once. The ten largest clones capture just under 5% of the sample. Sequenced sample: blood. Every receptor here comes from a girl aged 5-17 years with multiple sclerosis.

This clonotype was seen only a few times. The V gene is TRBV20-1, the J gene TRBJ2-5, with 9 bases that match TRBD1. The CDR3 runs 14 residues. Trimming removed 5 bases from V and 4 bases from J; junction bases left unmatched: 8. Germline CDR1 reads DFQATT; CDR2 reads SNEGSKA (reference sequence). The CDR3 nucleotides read TGCAGTGCTGATCCGGGACAGGGAGGAGAGACCCAGTACTTC. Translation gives CSADPGQGGETQYF.

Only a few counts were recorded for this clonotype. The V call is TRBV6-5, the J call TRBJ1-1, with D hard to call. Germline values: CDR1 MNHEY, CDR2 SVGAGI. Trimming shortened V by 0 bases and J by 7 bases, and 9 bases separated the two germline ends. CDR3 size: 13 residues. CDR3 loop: CASSYSEGYEAFF. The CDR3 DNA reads TGTGCCAGCAGTTACTCGGAGGGATATGAAGCTTTCTTT.

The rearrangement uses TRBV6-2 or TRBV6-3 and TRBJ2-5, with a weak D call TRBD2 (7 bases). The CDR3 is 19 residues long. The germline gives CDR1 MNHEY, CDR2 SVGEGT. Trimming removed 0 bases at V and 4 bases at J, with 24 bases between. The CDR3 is CASSYSRSVGGPAGETQYF. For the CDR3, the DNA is TGTGCCAGCAGTTACTCCAGGAGCGTGGGGGGGCCAGCCGGAGAGACCCAGTACTTC.

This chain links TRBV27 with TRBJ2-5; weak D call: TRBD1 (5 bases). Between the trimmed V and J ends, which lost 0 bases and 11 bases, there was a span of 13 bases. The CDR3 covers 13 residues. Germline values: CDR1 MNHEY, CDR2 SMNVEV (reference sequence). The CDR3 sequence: CASSLSQGNEQYF. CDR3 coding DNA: TGTGCCAGCAGTTTATCGCAGGGCAATGAGCAGTACTTC.

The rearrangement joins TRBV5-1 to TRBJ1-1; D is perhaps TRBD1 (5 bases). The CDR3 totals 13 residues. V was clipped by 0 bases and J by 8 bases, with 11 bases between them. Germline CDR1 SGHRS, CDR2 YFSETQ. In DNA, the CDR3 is TGCGCCAGCAGCTTGGCGGGGCTTGGGGAAGCTTTCTTT. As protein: CASSLAGLGEAFF.

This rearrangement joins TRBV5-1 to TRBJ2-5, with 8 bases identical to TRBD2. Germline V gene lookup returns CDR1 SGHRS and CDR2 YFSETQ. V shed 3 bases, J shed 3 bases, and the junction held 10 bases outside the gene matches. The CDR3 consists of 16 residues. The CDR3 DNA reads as TGCGCCAGCAGCTCTACGGGTACGGGACTAGAAGAGACCCAGTACTTC. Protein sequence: CASSSTGTGLEETQYF.

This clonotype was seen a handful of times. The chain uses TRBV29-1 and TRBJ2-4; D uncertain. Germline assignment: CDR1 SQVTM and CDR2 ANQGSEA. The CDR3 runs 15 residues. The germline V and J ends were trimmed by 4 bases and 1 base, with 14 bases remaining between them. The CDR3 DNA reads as TGCAGCGTTGCGGGTCTACGCGGTGCCAAAAACATTCAGTACTTC. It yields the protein CSVAGLRGAKNIQYF.

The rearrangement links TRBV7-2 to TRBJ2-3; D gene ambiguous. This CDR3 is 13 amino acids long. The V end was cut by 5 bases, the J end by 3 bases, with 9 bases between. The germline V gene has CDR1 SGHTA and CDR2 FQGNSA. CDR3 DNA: TGTGCCAGCAGCGTAAAGTCTACAGATACGCAGTATTTT. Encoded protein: CASSVKSTDTQYF.

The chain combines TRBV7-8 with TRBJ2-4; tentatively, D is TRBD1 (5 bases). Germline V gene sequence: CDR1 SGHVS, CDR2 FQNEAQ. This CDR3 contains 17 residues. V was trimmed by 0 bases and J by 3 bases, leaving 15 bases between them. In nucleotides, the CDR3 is TGTGCCAGCAGCTTAGCTCGGGTCCTAAGGGGCAAAAACATTCAGTACTTC. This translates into CASSLARVLRGKNIQYF. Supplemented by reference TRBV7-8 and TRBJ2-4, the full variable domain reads GAGVSQSPRYKVAKRGQDVALRCDPISGHVSLFWYQQALGQGPEFLTYFQNEAQLDKSGLPSDRFFAERPEGSVSTLKIQRTQQEDSAVYLCASSLARVLRGKNIQYFGAGTRLSVL.

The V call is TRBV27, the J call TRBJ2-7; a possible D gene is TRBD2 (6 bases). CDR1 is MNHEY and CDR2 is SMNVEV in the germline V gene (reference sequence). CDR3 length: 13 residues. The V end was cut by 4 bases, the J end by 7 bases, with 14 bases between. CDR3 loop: CASSSGTYNEQYF. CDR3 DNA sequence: TGTGCCAGCAGTTCCGGGACTTACAATGAGCAGTACTTC.

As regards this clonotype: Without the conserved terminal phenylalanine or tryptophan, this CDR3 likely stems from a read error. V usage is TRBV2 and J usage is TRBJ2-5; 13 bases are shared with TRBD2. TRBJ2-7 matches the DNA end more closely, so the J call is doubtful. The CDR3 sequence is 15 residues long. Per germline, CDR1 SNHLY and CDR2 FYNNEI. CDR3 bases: TGTGCCAGCAGGACGGGACTAGCGGGATACGGCGAGCAGTACCTC. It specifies CASRTGLAGYGEQYL.

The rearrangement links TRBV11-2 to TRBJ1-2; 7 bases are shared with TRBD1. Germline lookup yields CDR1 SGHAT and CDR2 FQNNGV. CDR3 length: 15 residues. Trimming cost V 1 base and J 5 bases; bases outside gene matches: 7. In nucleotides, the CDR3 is TGTGCCAGCAGCTTAGGATTCGGGACAGAATATGGCTACACCTTC. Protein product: CASSLGFGTEYGYTF.

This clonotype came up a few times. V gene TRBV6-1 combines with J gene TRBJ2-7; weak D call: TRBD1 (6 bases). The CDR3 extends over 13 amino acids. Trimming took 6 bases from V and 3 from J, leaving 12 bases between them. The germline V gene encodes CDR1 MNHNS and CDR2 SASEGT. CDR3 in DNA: TGTGCCAGCAGCGGACAGTTTGGCTACGAGCAGTACTTC. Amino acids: CASSGQFGYEQYF.

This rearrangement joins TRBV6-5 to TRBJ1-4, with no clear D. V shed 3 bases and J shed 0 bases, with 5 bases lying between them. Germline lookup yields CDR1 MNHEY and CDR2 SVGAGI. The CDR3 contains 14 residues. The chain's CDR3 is CASSYSTTNEKLFF. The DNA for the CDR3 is TGTGCCAGCAGTTATTCGACAACTAATGAAAAACTGTTTTTT.

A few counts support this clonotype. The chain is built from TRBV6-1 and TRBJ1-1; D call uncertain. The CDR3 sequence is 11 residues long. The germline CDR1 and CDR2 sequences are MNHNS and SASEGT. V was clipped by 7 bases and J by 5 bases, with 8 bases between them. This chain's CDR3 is CASTPSTEAFF. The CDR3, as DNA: TGTGCCAGCACCCCAAGTACTGAAGCTTTCTTT.

The CDR3: CASSFGTRVTAQHF. In DNA form, the CDR3 reads TGTGCCAGCAGCTTCGGGACACGGGTCACGGCCCAGCATTTT. V gene TRBV5-6 combines with J gene TRBJ1-5, with a weak D call TRBD1 (6 bases). Trimming left V 2 bases short and J 11 bases short, with 17 bases between. Germline V gene data show CDR1 as SGHDT and CDR2 as YYEEEE. The CDR3 contains 14 residues.

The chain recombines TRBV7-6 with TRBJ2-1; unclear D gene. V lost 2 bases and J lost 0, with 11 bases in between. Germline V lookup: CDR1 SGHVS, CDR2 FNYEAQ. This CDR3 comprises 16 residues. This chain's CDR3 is CASSLFGSSSYNEQFF. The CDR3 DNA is TGTGCCAGCAGCTTATTTGGCAGTAGCTCCTACAATGAGCAGTTCTTC. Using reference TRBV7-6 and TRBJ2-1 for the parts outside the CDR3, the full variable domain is GAGVSQSPRYKVTKRGQDVALRCDPISGHVSLYWYRQALGQGPEFLTYFNYEAQQDKSGLPNDRFSAERPEGSISTLTIQRTEQRDSAMYRCASSLFGSSSYNEQFFGPGTRLTVL.

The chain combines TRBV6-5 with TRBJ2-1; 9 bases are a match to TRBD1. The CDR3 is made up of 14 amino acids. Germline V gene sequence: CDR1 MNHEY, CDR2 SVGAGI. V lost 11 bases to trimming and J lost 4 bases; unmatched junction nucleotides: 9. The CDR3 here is CAGRTGEVYNEQFF. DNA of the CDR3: TGTGCCGGGAGGACAGGGGAGGTTTACAATGAGCAGTTCTTC.

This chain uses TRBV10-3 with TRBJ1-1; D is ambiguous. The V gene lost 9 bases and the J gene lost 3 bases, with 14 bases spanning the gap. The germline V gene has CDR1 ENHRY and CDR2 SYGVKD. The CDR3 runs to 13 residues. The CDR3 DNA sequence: TGTGCCATGTCTGACCGGGGAGACACTGAAGCTTTCTTT. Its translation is CAMSDRGDTEAFF.

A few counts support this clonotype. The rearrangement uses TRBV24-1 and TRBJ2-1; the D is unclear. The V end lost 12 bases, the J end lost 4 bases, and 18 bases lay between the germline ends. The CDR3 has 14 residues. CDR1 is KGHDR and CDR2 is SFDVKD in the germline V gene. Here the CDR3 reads CAAQFSGEYNEQFF. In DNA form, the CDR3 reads TGTGCCGCCCAGTTTTCAGGCGAATACAATGAGCAGTTCTTC.

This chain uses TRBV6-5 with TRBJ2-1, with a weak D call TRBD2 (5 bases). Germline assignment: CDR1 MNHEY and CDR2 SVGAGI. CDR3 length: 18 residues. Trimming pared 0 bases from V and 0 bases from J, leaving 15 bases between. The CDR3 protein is CASSYSPPYGSSYNEQFF. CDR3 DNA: TGTGCCAGCAGTTACTCACCCCCTTATGGGAGCTCCTACAATGAGCAGTTCTTC.

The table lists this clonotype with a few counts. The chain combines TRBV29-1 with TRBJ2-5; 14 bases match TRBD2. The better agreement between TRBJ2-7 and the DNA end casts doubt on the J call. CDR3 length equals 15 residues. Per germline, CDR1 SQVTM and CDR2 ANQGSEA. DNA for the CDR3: TGCAGCGTTGGCTCTTCTGGACTAGCGGGAGGCGAGCAGTACTTC. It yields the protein CSVGSSGLAGGEQYF.

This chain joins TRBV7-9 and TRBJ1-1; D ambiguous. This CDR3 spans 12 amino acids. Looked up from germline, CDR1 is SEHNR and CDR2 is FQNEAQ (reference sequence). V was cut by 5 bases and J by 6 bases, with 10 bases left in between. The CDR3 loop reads CASSVTRAEAFF. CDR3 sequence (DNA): TGTGCCAGCAGCGTGACACGCGCTGAAGCTTTCTTT.

The CDR3 reads CASSPPQPDTQYF. CDR3 sequence (DNA): TGTGCCAGCAGCCCACCACAGCCAGATACGCAGTATTTT. The chain recombines TRBV7-9 with TRBJ2-3; D call uncertain. The CDR3 consists of 13 residues. The germline gives CDR1 SEHNR, CDR2 FQNEAQ (reference sequence). Deletions cut 5 bases from V and 4 bases from J, with 10 bases between.

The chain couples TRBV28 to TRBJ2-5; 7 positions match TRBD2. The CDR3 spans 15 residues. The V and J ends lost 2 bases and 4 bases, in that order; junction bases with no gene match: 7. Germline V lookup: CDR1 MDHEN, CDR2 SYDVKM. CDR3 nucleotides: TGTGCCAGCAGTTTAAGGTCAGCGGGAACAGAGACCCAGTACTTC. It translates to CASSLRSAGTETQYF.

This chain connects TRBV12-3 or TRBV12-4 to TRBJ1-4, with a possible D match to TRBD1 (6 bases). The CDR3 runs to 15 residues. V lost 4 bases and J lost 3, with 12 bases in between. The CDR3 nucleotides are TGTGCCAGCAGTTCCTCACAGGGACCTAATGAAAAACTGTTTTTT. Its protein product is CASSSSQGPNEKLFF.

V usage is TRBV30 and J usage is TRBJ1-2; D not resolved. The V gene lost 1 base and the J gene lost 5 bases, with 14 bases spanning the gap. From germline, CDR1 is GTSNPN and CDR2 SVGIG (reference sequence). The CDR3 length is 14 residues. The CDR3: CAWSGPMGMYGYTF. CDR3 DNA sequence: TGTGCCTGGAGTGGCCCCATGGGAATGTATGGCTACACCTTC. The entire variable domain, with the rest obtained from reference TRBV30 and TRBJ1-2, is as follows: SQTIHQWPATLVQPVGSPLSLECTVEGTSNPNLYWYRQAAGRGLQLLFYSVGIGQISSEVPQNLSASRPQDRQFILSSKKLLLSDSGFYLCAWSGPMGMYGYTFGSGTRLTVV.

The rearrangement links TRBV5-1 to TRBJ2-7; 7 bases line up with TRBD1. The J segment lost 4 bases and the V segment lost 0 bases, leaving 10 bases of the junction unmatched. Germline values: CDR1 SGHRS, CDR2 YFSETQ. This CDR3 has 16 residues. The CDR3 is CASSLGAGTEGYEQYF. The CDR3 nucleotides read TGCGCCAGCAGCTTGGGGGCCGGGACAGAGGGGTACGAGCAGTACTTC. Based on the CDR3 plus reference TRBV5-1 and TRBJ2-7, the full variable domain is KAGVTQTPRYLIKTRGQQVTLSCSPISGHRSVSWYQQTPGQGLQFLFEYFSETQRNKGNFPGRFSGRQFSNSRSEMNVSTLELGDSALYLCASSLGAGTEGYEQYFGPGTRLTVT.

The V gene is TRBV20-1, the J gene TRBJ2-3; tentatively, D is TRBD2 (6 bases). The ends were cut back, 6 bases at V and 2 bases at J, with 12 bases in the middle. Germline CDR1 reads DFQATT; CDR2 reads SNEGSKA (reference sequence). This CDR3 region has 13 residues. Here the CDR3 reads CSAGGLNTDTQYF. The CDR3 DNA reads TGCAGTGCCGGAGGGCTAAACACAGATACGCAGTATTTT.

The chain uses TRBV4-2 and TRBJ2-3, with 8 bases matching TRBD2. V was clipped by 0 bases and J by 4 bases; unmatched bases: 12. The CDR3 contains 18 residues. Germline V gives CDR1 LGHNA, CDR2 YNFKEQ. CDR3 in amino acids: CASSQDLGSTSAADTQYF. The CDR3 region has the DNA TGTGCCAGCAGCCAAGATTTGGGGTCGACTAGCGCCGCAGATACGCAGTATTTT.